This note documents a single T cell receptor beta chain sequence. Antigen specificity is unknown. The time point here: persistent/refractory GD, antithyroid drugs over 5 years with positive TRAb. Construction of the TCR library relied on RNA isolated from PBMCs. The diagnosis of Graves' disease used American Thyroid Association guidelines. EDTA tubes collected nine milliliters of peripheral blood. The data derive from a study of regulatory T cells in long-lasting Graves disease. Study outcomes and limitations: Persistent disease exhibited a predilection for TRBV28, TRBJ1-2 and TRBJ2-5.

Sequencing libraries for TCR beta were prepared with iRepertoire HTBI primers and Arm-PCR of CDR3 regions. TCRdb itself ran the multiplex PCR reads through MiXCR, one entry per CDR3 protein. In the table there are 400,000 to 500,000 distinct CDR3 sequences, under 25% of which are singletons. Deletions cut 6 bases from V and 2 bases from J, with 15 bases between. This CDR3 has 15 residues. CDR1 is MDHEN and CDR2 is SYDVKM in the germline V gene. The starting material was peripheral blood mononuclear cells (PBMCs), obtained when the disease was refractory, from a patient treated with antithyroid drugs. The TCR originated in a female donor with Graves disease. This sequence joins TRBV28 and TRBJ2-3; no firm D call. CDR3 loop: CASRSSDLFTDTQYF. CDR3 coding DNA: TGTGCCAGCAGGTCTTCGGACCTCTTCACAGATACGCAGTATTTT.